The 21 T cell receptor beta chains below all came from one sample that was sequenced in a study of T cells after yellow fever vaccination. TCRdb analysed the 5' RACE reads with MiXCR anew, one entry per CDR3 protein. This table has 450,000 to 600,000 distinct CDR3 sequences, 13% appearing once. Sample: PBMCs, taken on the day of the yellow fever booster vaccination. These receptors originate from a man younger than 40 who received the YFV17D yellow fever vaccine.

This clonotype was detected a few times. The rearrangement joins TRBV18 to TRBJ2-1; TRBD2 might be the D (5 bases). The germline V gene encodes CDR1 KGHSH and CDR2 LQKENI. The CDR3 sequence is 15 residues long. V was pared by 2 bases and J by 0 bases, with 8 bases between. The CDR3 sequence: CASSPIRGSYNEQFF. The CDR3 DNA reads as TGTGCCAGCTCACCAATTCGGGGCTCCTACAATGAGCAGTTCTTC.

Only a few counts were recorded for this clonotype. J is TRBJ2-2 and V is TRBV2; no firm D call. The CDR3 length is 15 residues. V lost 2 bases and J lost 8, with 15 bases in between. Germline CDR1 SNHLY, CDR2 FYNNEI. The CDR3 DNA follows: TGTGCCAGCAGTGAATATAGAAGAGGATCTGGGGAGCTGTTTTTT. As protein: CASSEYRRGSGELFF. The full variable domain, rest sourced from reference TRBV2 and TRBJ2-2, is EPEVTQTPSHQVTQMGQEVILRCVPISNHLYFYWYRQILGQKVEFLVSFYNNEISEKSEIFDDQFSVERPDGSNFTLKIRSTKLEDSAMYFCASSEYRRGSGELFFGEGSRLTVL.

This clonotype was seen more than once but under ten times. The V call is TRBV5-5, the J call TRBJ1-5; 7 bases fit TRBD1. After removal of 3 bases from V and 6 bases from J, the junction contained 6 bases not matched to a gene. In germline, CDR1 is SGHKS, CDR2 YYEKEE (reference sequence). This CDR3 is built from 14 residues. CDR3: CASSSGTVGQPQHF. The CDR3, as DNA: TGTGCCAGCAGCTCTGGGACAGTGGGTCAGCCCCAGCATTTT.

The chain joins TRBV20-1 to TRBJ1-1; tentatively, D is TRBD1 (5 bases). Looked up from germline, CDR1 is DFQATT and CDR2 is SNEGSKA (reference sequence). V was cut by 7 bases and J by 5 bases, with 14 bases left in between. The CDR3 totals 12 residues. The CDR3 spells CSVSYRGTEAFF. CDR3 sequence (DNA): TGCAGTGTCAGTTACCGGGGGACTGAAGCTTTCTTT.

This clonotype occurred a few times. This chain links TRBV5-1 with TRBJ2-3, with 7 bases identical to TRBD1. V lost 0 bases and J lost 3; bases outside the gene matches: 7. This CDR3 comprises 16 residues. Germline assignment: CDR1 SGHRS and CDR2 YFSETQ. For the CDR3, the DNA is TGCGCCAGCAGCTTGGCCTGGGACAGAATGACAGATACGCAGTATTTT. Translating gives CASSLAWDRMTDTQYF. The full variable domain, its missing parts supplied by reference TRBV5-1 and TRBJ2-3, is KAGVTQTPRYLIKTRGQQVTLSCSPISGHRSVSWYQQTPGQGLQFLFEYFSETQRNKGNFPGRFSGRQFSNSRSEMNVSTLELGDSALYLCASSLAWDRMTDTQYFGPGTRLTVL.

This clonotype was seen more than once but under ten times. This chain links TRBV19 with TRBJ2-5, with D possibly TRBD1 on 6 matching bases. CDR3 length: 12 amino acids. V gave up 10 bases and J gave up 7 bases, with 16 bases separating them. Germline V lookup: CDR1 LNHDA, CDR2 SQIVND (reference sequence). For the CDR3, the DNA is TGTGCCACCAGACAGGACCTAGGGACCCAGTACTTC. This translates into CATRQDLGTQYF.

J is TRBJ2-5 and V is TRBV20-1, with a tentative D call TRBD1 (6 bases). The CDR3 loop spans 13 amino acids. Germline V gene sequence: CDR1 DFQATT, CDR2 SNEGSKA (reference sequence). V was trimmed by 1 base and J by 3 bases, leaving 9 bases between them. The CDR3 sequence: CSARVAGEETQYF. CDR3 DNA: TGCAGTGCTAGAGTGGCAGGGGAAGAGACCCAGTACTTC.

The rearrangement uses TRBV5-1 and TRBJ2-1; 7 nucleotides agree with TRBD2. In germline, CDR1 is SGHRS, CDR2 YFSETQ. The CDR3 runs 14 residues. J was trimmed by 6 bases and V by 2 bases; bases with no gene match: 5. The CDR3 here is CASSLPTSPNEQFF. The CDR3 coding sequence is TGCGCCAGCAGCTTACCGACTAGCCCCAATGAGCAGTTCTTC.

By frequency in the sample, this clonotype is medium-sized. The genes are TRBV7-2 and TRBJ2-5; 7 bases are shared with TRBD2. In germline, CDR1 is SGHTA, CDR2 FQGNSA. CDR3 length equals 16 residues. The ends lost 2 bases at V and 1 base at J; junction bases unmatched: 7. CDR3 bases: TGTGCCAGCAGCTTATTGAGTACTAGCGCCCAAGAGACCCAGTACTTC. Translation gives CASSLLSTSAQETQYF.

This clonotype was seen more than once but under ten times. The gene calls are TRBV5-6 and TRBJ2-5, with 8 positions matching TRBD2. Germline CDR1 reads SGHDT; CDR2 reads YYEEEE. CDR3 length: 19 residues. The V and J ends lost 4 bases and 1 base, in that order; junction bases with no gene match: 18. The CDR3 region is CASSPVGTRRNVAQETQYF. CDR3 sequence (DNA): TGTGCCAGCAGCCCCGTGGGGACTAGAAGGAATGTGGCCCAAGAGACCCAGTACTTC. Complete variable domain (other parts from reference TRBV5-6 and TRBJ2-5): DAGVTQSPTHLIKTRGQQVTLRCSPKSGHDTVSWYQQALGQGPQFIFQYYEEEERQRGNFPDRFSGHQFPNYSSELNVNALLLGDSALYLCASSPVGTRRNVAQETQYFGPGTRLLVL.

This clonotype was found once. The J gene is TRBJ2-1, the V gene TRBV20-1; D may be TRBD1 (5 bases). The CDR3 extends over 10 amino acids. In germline, CDR1 is DFQATT, CDR2 SNEGSKA (reference sequence). Trimming stripped 5 bases from V and 8 bases from J, with 7 bases between. CDR3: CSAGADEQFF. Written as DNA, the CDR3 is TGCAGTGCTGGGGCAGATGAGCAGTTCTTC.

The sample holds a few counts of this clonotype. Here the CDR3 reads CASSLRTGPGNEQFF. The DNA of the CDR3 is TGTGCCAGCAGCTTAAGGACAGGGCCCGGAAATGAGCAGTTCTTC. The V gene is TRBV7-8, the J gene TRBJ2-1; 8 bases fit TRBD1. The CDR3 spans 15 residues. Germline values: CDR1 SGHVS, CDR2 FQNEAQ. The J segment lost 7 bases and the V segment lost 2 bases, leaving 7 bases of the junction unmatched.

This chain joins TRBV20-1 and TRBJ2-4; D possibly corresponds to TRBD1 (5 bases). Trimming took 3 bases from V and 6 from J, leaving 15 bases between them. Germline V CDR1 and CDR2: DFQATT, SNEGSKA (reference sequence). The CDR3 is made up of 14 amino acids. Written as DNA, the CDR3 is TGCAGTGCTAGCAGGGAAGGGTGGGGAAACATTCAGTACTTC. Translating it yields CSASREGWGNIQYF.

The rearrangement joins TRBV15 to TRBJ1-4; D gene unclear. Per the germline V gene, CDR1 is LNHNV and CDR2 is YYDKDF (reference sequence). V was pared by 6 bases and J by 0 bases, with 14 bases between. The CDR3 is 16 residues long. CDR3 DNA sequence: TGTGCCACCAGAGATGCCGGAGGTCCAACTAATGAAAAACTGTTTTTT. It encodes CATRDAGGPTNEKLFF.

There are many counts of this clonotype. This chain connects TRBV12-3 or TRBV12-4 to TRBJ1-2; D ambiguous. V dropped 3 bases and J dropped 3 bases, with 5 bases sitting between them. The CDR3 extends over 12 amino acids. In DNA, the CDR3 is TGTGCCAGCAGTTTTGAGGACTATGGCTACACCTTC. This encodes CASSFEDYGYTF.

This clonotype has only a few counts. The chain combines TRBV5-1 with TRBJ2-7; the match to TRBD2 covers 13 bases. The V segment lost 3 bases and the J segment 4 bases; nucleotides outside the gene matches: 7. Germline CDR1 and CDR2: SGHRS and YFSETQ. The CDR3 runs 16 residues. CDR3 nucleotides: TGCGCCAGCAGCTCTGGGACTAGCGGGATTGGTTACGAGCAGTACTTC. It is translated as CASSSGTSGIGYEQYF.

This clonotype was recorded a few times. The J gene is TRBJ1-1, the V gene TRBV20-1, with a weak D call TRBD1 (6 bases). The V end lost 5 bases, the J end lost 3 bases, and 16 bases lay between the germline ends. Per germline, CDR1 DFQATT and CDR2 SNEGSKA (reference sequence). The CDR3 totals 14 residues. The CDR3 bases are TGCAGTGCTTCGCCCCTAGGGGGGGACACTGAAGCTTTCTTT. Its translation: CSASPLGGDTEAFF.

The chain links TRBV20-1 to TRBJ2-2; no firm D call. The ends were cut back, 0 bases at V and 1 base at J, with 9 bases in the middle. There are 15 residues in the CDR3. Per germline, CDR1 DFQATT and CDR2 SNEGSKA (reference sequence). The CDR3 loop reads CSARDRRLNTGELFF. The CDR3 region has the DNA TGCAGTGCTAGAGATCGCAGGCTGAACACCGGGGAGCTGTTTTTT.

This clonotype came up a few times. This rearrangement joins TRBV12-1 to TRBJ2-1; whether TRBD2, the table's D call, matches the DNA was not checked. TRBV12-1 is shown as a pseudogene. The CDR3 has 14 residues. The CDR3 loop is CASYHSFPSRAQFF. The CDR3 region has the DNA TGTGCCAGCTACCACAGCTTTCCCTCTAGGGCGCAGTTCTTC.

This clonotype has more than one count but fewer than ten. The chain is built from TRBV24-1 and TRBJ2-2; TRBD1 matches at 8 bases. CDR1 and CDR2 from the germline V gene are KGHDR and SFDVKD. V was clipped by 8 bases and J by 6 bases; unmatched bases: 4. The CDR3 has 13 residues. CDR3 region: CATKGQVAGELFF. DNA for the CDR3: TGTGCCACCAAGGGACAGGTTGCCGGGGAGCTGTTTTTT.

This clonotype was picked up many times. The chain recombines TRBV7-2 with TRBJ2-1; no clear D gene. CDR1 is SGHTA, CDR2 FQGNSA, per germline. Trimming cost V 0 bases and J 2 bases, with 5 bases left between them. The CDR3 length is 14 residues. The CDR3 loop is CASSLAGPYNEQFF. Here the CDR3 DNA reads TGTGCCAGCAGCTTAGCGGGTCCCTACAATGAGCAGTTCTTC.